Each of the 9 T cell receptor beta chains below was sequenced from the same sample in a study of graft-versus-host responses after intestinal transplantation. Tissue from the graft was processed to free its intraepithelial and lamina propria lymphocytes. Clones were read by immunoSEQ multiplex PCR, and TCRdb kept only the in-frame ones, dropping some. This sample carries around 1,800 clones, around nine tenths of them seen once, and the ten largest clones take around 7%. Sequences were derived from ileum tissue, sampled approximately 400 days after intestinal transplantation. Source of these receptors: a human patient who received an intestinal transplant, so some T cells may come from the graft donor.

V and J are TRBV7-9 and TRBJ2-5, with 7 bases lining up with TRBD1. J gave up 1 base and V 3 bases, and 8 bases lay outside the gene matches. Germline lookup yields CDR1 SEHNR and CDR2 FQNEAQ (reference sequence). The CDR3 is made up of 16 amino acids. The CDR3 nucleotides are TGTGCCAGCAGCTTCGGGCGGACAGGTTCCCAAGAGACCCAGTACTTC. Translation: CASSFGRTGSQETQYF.

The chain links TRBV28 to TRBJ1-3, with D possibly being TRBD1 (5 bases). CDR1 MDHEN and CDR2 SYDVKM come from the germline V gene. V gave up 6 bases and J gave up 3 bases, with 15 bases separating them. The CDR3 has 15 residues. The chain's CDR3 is CASSLLGTHGNTIYF. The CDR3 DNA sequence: TGTGCCAGCAGCCTACTCGGGACTCATGGAAACACCATATATTTT.

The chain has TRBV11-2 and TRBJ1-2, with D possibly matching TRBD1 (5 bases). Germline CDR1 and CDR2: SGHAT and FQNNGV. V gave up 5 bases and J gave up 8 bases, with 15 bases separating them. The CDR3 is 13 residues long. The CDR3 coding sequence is TGTGCCAGCAGCCTGGGTAGTGGGGACGGCTACACCTTC. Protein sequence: CASSLGSGDGYTF.

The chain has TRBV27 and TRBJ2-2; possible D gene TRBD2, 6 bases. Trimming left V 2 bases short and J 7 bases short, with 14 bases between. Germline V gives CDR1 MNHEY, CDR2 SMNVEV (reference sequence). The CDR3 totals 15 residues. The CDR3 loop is CASSLRGTYSGELFF. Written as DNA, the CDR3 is TGTGCCAGCAGTTTACGGGGGACCTACAGCGGGGAGCTGTTTTTT.

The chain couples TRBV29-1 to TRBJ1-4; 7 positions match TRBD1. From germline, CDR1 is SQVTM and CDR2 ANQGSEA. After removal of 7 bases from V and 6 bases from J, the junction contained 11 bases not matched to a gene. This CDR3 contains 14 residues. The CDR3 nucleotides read TGCAGCGGTACCGAGGGGGCGAGTGATGAAAAACTGTTTTTT. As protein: CSGTEGASDEKLFF. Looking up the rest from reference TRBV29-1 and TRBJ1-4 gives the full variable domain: SAVISQKPSRDICQRGTSLTIQCQVDSQVTMMFWYRQQPGQSLTLIATANQGSEATYESGFVIDKFPISRPNLTFSTLTVSNMSPEDSSIYLCSGTEGASDEKLFFGSGTQLSVL.

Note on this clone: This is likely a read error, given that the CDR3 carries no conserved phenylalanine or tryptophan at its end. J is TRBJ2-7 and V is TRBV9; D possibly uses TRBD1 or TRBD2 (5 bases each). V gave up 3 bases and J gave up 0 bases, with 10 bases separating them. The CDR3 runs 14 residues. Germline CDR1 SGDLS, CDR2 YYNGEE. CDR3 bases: TGTGCCAGCAGCGGGGGGACGAGCTCCTACGAGCAGTACCTC. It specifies CASSGGTSSYEQYL.

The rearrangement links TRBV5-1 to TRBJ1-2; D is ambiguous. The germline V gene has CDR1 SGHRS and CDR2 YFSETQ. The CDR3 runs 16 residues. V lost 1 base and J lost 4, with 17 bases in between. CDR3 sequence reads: CASSLRVPFRAYGYTF. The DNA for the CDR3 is TGCGCCAGCAGCTTGAGGGTACCTTTTCGGGCCTATGGCTACACCTTC.

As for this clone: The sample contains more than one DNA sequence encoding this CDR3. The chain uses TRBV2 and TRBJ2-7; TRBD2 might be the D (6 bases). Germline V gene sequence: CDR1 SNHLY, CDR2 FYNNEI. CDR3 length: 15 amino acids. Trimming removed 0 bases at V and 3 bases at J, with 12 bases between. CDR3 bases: TGTGCCAGCAGTGAAGCGGGGACGGGAGACTACGAGCAGTACTTC. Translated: CASSEAGTGDYEQYF.

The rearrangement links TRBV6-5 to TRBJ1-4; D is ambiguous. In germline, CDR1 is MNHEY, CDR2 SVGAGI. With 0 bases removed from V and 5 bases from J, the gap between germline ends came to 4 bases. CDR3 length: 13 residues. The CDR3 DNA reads TGTGCCAGCAGTTACTCTGCCAATGAAAAACTGTTTTTT. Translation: CASSYSANEKLFF.